The 25 T cell receptor beta chains listed next were all sequenced from one sample in a study of T cell responses to AZD1222 COVID-19 vaccine. Profiled with immunoSEQ multiplex PCR; TCRdb holds only in-frame clones, not every one. The sample holds more than 100,000 clones, approximately 86% seen once. The source was peripheral blood, collected on day 0 of AZD1222 vaccination. Receptor source: an adult in good health.

The chain uses TRBV12-3 or TRBV12-4 and TRBJ2-7; tentative D call: TRBD1 (6 bases). This CDR3 region has 12 residues. V was pared by 5 bases and J by 2 bases, with 7 bases between. The CDR3 bases are TGTGCCAGCAGTAGGGGGACCTACGAGCAGTACTTC. Translated, it gives CASSRGTYEQYF.

The rearrangement uses TRBV11-2 and TRBJ2-3; TRBD2 agrees at 7 bases. Losses at the gene ends were 5 bases for V and 5 bases for J; bases not matched to a gene: 10. Germline loops: CDR1 SGHAT, CDR2 FQNNGV. This CDR3 region has 15 residues. The chain's CDR3 is CASSGETSRGDTQYF. CDR3 nucleotides: TGTGCCAGCAGCGGAGAGACTAGCCGGGGAGATACGCAGTATTTT.

The gene calls are TRBV4-1 and TRBJ2-7; TRBD1 or TRBD2 may be the D gene (5 bases each). Germline V gene sequence: CDR1 MGHRA, CDR2 YSYEKL. Trimming removed 4 bases from V and 5 bases from J, with 21 bases in between. The CDR3 spans 16 residues. CDR3 DNA: TGCGCCAGCAGCCTAACCGGGACCACCTTCGGGGACGAGCAGTACTTC. It yields the protein CASSLTGTTFGDEQYF.

The genes are TRBV3-1 (or the pseudogene TRBV3-2) and TRBJ2-1; D uncertain. The length of the CDR3 is 14 residues. The V end lost 3 bases, the J end lost 0 bases, and 6 bases lay between the germline ends. Germline V CDR1 and CDR2: LGHDT, YNNKEL (reference sequence). The CDR3 bases are TGTGCCAGCAGCCACGGAAGCTCCTACAATGAGCAGTTCTTC. The encoded protein is CASSHGSSYNEQFF.

V gene TRBV12-1 combines with J gene TRBJ2-7; the D segment call TRBD2 is taken from the table without a DNA check. TRBV12-1 is noted as a pseudogene. The CDR3 runs to 14 residues. The CDR3 is CASSPWSGGHEQYF. CDR3 DNA sequence: TGTGCCAGCAGCCCTTGGAGCGGGGGCCACGAGCAGTACTTC.

V gene TRBV24-1 combines with J gene TRBJ2-7; 8 nucleotides line up with TRBD1. J gave up 2 bases and V 4 bases, and 9 bases lay outside the gene matches. CDR3 length: 16 amino acids. The germline gives CDR1 KGHDR, CDR2 SFDVKD. The CDR3 protein is CATSDPMGQEPYEQYF. In nucleotides, the CDR3 is TGTGCCACCAGTGACCCGATGGGACAGGAGCCCTACGAGCAGTACTTC.

V is TRBV6-5 and J is TRBJ1-6, with 7 positions matching TRBD1. The CDR3 totals 15 residues. J gave up 7 bases and V 6 bases, and 9 bases lay outside the gene matches. Per the germline V gene, CDR1 is MNHEY and CDR2 is SVGAGI. The CDR3 DNA is TGTGCCAGCAGACCCTCGGGACAGAGCAATTCACCCCTCCACTTT. It codes for CASRPSGQSNSPLHF.

The chain uses TRBV10-3 and TRBJ2-4; D ambiguous. The CDR3 is 14 residues long. Between the trimmed V and J ends, which lost 0 bases and 1 base, there was a span of 4 bases. CDR1 ENHRY and CDR2 SYGVKD come from the germline V gene. The CDR3 protein is CAISESDAKNIQYF. The CDR3 bases are TGTGCCATCAGTGAGTCGGACGCCAAAAACATTCAGTACTTC.

This clone is a singleton in its sample. The chain recombines TRBV9 with TRBJ1-4, with TRBD1 matching over 8 bases. CDR1 is SGDLS and CDR2 is YYNGEE in the germline V gene. J gave up 4 bases and V 6 bases, and 11 bases lay outside the gene matches. CDR3 length: 16 residues. This CDR3 is CASNPGGAGSNEKLFF. For the CDR3, the DNA is TGTGCCAGCAACCCAGGGGGCGCTGGGAGTAATGAAAAACTGTTTTTT.

The chain uses TRBV7-2 and TRBJ2-7; TRBD1 matches 11 bases. This CDR3 has 17 amino acids. V gave up 5 bases and J gave up 2 bases; unmatched junction bases: 11. CDR1 is SGHTA and CDR2 is FQGNSA in the germline V gene. This CDR3 is CASSLNSPGQGAYEQYF. In nucleotides, the CDR3 is TGTGCCAGCAGCCTAAACTCCCCGGGACAGGGGGCCTACGAGCAGTACTTC.

The genes are TRBV6-1 and TRBJ2-7; 7 nucleotides match TRBD2. The CDR3 covers 14 residues. The V segment lost 3 bases and the J segment 2 bases; nucleotides outside the gene matches: 4. CDR1 and CDR2 (germline): MNHNS, SASEGT. CDR3 sequence: CASSESSGPYEQYF. For the CDR3, the DNA is TGTGCCAGCAGTGAGTCTAGCGGCCCCTACGAGCAGTACTTC.

V is TRBV7-7 and J is TRBJ2-3; maybe TRBD2 (5 bases). From germline, CDR1 is SSHAT and CDR2 FNYEAQ (reference sequence). The length of the CDR3 is 17 residues. V lost 5 bases, J lost 5 bases, and 23 bases lay in between. The CDR3 region is CASSPASLATPQDTQYF. The DNA for the CDR3 is TGTGCCAGCAGCCCCGCCTCGCTAGCCACACCCCAAGATACGCAGTATTTT.

DNA for the CDR3: TGTGCCAGCGGCTGGACAGGACAGAACACTGAAGCTTTCTTT. The encoded protein is CASGWTGQNTEAFF. The chain links TRBV5-4 to TRBJ1-1, with TRBD1 matching over 7 bases. The V gene end was trimmed by 7 bases and the J gene end by 1 base; junction bases not matched to a gene: 7. Germline CDR1 SGHNT, CDR2 YYREEE (reference sequence). The length of the CDR3 is 14 residues.

The chain couples TRBV6-5 to TRBJ1-5; tentatively, D is TRBD1 (5 bases). In germline, CDR1 is MNHEY, CDR2 SVGAGI. The CDR3 runs 15 residues. V dropped 6 bases and J dropped 7 bases, with 19 bases sitting between them. The CDR3 DNA is TGTGCCAGCAGCTCCGGGACCTCAGTAAGGCAGCCCCAGCATTTT. As protein: CASSSGTSVRQPQHF.

This sequence joins TRBV9 and TRBJ2-3; D unresolved. This CDR3 has 12 amino acids. The V gene's germline CDR1 is SGDLS and CDR2 YYNGEE. Trimming took off 2 bases at V and 2 bases at J, with 3 bases between the two ends. The CDR3 region is CASSVSTDTQYF. CDR3 in DNA: TGTGCCAGCAGCGTCTCCACAGATACGCAGTATTTT.

The chain joins TRBV2 to TRBJ2-7; 9 positions match TRBD2. Per germline, CDR1 SNHLY and CDR2 FYNNEI. The V gene end was trimmed by 8 bases and the J gene end by 7 bases; junction bases not matched to a gene: 12. The CDR3 length is 14 residues. The CDR3 loop is CASLEGLAGIEQYF. The CDR3 nucleotides read TGTGCCAGCCTTGAGGGGCTAGCGGGGATAGAGCAGTACTTC.

The table lists this clone with a count of one. The chain joins TRBV15 to TRBJ1-5; 7 nucleotides line up with TRBD1. The germline gives CDR1 LNHNV, CDR2 YYDKDF (reference sequence). The CDR3 extends over 15 amino acids. The junction had 8 bases not matched to a gene; V was cut back by 5 bases and J by 4 bases. The CDR3 DNA follows: TGTGCCACCAGCCCCGACAGGGTACTTAATCAGCCCCAGCATTTT. Amino acid sequence: CATSPDRVLNQPQHF. Full variable domain (rest looked up from reference TRBV15 and TRBJ1-5): DAMVIQNPRYQVTQFGKPVTLSCSQTLNHNVMYWYQQKSSQAPKLLFHYYDKDFNNEADTPDNFQSRRPNTSFCFLDIRSPGLGDTAMYLCATSPDRVLNQPQHFGDGTRLSIL.

This clone was counted a single time. This rearrangement joins TRBV7-3 to TRBJ2-2, with D maybe TRBD2 (5 bases). The CDR3 runs 16 residues. In germline, CDR1 is SGHTA, CDR2 FQGTGA. Trimming cost V 5 bases and J 6 bases, with 19 bases left between them. The CDR3 coding sequence is TGTGCCAGCAGCCCCGAGGTAGCGCGAGGCGCCGGGGAGCTGTTTTTT. Its protein product is CASSPEVARGAGELFF.

This clone was detected once. Different DNA sequences within this sample yield the same CDR3. The chain joins TRBV3-1 (or the pseudogene TRBV3-2) to TRBJ1-3, with unresolved D. The CDR3 runs 13 residues. V was shortened by 1 base and J by 5 bases, with 6 bases between the two germline ends. Germline V lookup: CDR1 LGHDT, CDR2 YNNKEL (reference sequence). The CDR3 loop reads CASSQGARNTIYF. In DNA form, the CDR3 reads TGTGCCAGCAGCCAAGGCGCGCGAAACACCATATATTTT.

The chain carries TRBV28 and TRBJ1-6, with D unresolved. Germline assignment: CDR1 MDHEN and CDR2 SYDVKM. The CDR3 consists of 12 residues. The CDR3 region has the DNA TGTGTAACCGCAGCGAATAATTCACCCCTCCACTTT. Translating it yields CVTAANNSPLHF. Variable domain in full (rest from reference TRBV28 and TRBJ1-6): DVKVTQSSRYLVKRTGEKVFLECVQDMDHENMFWYRQDPGLGLRLIYFSYDVKMKEKGDIPEGYSVSREKKERFSLILESASTNQTSMYLCVTAANNSPLHFGNGTRLTVT.

This chain uses TRBV27 with TRBJ2-1; a possible D gene is TRBD2 (5 bases). V gave up 3 bases and J gave up 7 bases, with 10 bases separating them. CDR1 MNHEY and CDR2 SMNVEV come from the germline V gene (reference sequence). The CDR3 runs to 13 residues. Here the CDR3 DNA reads TGTGCCAGCAGTTTGAAAGGGAGTAATGAGCAGTTCTTC. Residues: CASSLKGSNEQFF.

The chain combines TRBV19 with TRBJ2-1, with TRBD1 identical over 8 bases. With V trimmed by 10 bases and J by 1 base, 9 bases remained unmatched. CDR3 length: 15 amino acids. Germline values: CDR1 LNHDA, CDR2 SQIVND (reference sequence). CDR3 sequence reads: CATLPRTGSYNEQFF. In DNA form, the CDR3 reads TGTGCCACTCTCCCCAGGACAGGGTCCTACAATGAGCAGTTCTTC.

The chain joins TRBV12-5 to TRBJ1-1, with TRBD1 matching 7 bases. The V and J ends lost 6 bases and 4 bases, in that order; junction bases with no gene match: 2. This CDR3 has 12 residues. CDR1 and CDR2 (germline): LGHNT, FRNRAP. The CDR3 nucleotides read TGTGCTAGTGGCCGGGACAGCACTGAAGCTTTCTTT. It specifies CASGRDSTEAFF.

This chain joins TRBV5-4 and TRBJ1-2, with D perhaps matching TRBD1 (6 bases). The V end lost 2 bases, the J end lost 0 bases, and 17 bases lay between the germline ends. Germline-derived CDR1 and CDR2 are SGHNT and YYREEE (reference sequence). The CDR3 is 17 residues long. CDR3 nucleotide sequence: TGTGCCAGCAGCTTCGGGACAAAGCTACCCACTAACTATGGCTACACCTTC. The encoded protein is CASSFGTKLPTNYGYTF.

The rearrangement links TRBV5-4 to TRBJ1-1; weak D call: TRBD1 (6 bases). The CDR3 runs 15 residues. V was cut by 4 bases and J by 2 bases, with 15 bases left in between. Per germline, CDR1 SGHNT and CDR2 YYREEE (reference sequence). CDR3 protein: CASSPGGGTNTEAFF. In nucleotides, the CDR3 is TGTGCCAGCAGCCCCGGAGGGGGGACTAACACTGAAGCTTTCTTT.